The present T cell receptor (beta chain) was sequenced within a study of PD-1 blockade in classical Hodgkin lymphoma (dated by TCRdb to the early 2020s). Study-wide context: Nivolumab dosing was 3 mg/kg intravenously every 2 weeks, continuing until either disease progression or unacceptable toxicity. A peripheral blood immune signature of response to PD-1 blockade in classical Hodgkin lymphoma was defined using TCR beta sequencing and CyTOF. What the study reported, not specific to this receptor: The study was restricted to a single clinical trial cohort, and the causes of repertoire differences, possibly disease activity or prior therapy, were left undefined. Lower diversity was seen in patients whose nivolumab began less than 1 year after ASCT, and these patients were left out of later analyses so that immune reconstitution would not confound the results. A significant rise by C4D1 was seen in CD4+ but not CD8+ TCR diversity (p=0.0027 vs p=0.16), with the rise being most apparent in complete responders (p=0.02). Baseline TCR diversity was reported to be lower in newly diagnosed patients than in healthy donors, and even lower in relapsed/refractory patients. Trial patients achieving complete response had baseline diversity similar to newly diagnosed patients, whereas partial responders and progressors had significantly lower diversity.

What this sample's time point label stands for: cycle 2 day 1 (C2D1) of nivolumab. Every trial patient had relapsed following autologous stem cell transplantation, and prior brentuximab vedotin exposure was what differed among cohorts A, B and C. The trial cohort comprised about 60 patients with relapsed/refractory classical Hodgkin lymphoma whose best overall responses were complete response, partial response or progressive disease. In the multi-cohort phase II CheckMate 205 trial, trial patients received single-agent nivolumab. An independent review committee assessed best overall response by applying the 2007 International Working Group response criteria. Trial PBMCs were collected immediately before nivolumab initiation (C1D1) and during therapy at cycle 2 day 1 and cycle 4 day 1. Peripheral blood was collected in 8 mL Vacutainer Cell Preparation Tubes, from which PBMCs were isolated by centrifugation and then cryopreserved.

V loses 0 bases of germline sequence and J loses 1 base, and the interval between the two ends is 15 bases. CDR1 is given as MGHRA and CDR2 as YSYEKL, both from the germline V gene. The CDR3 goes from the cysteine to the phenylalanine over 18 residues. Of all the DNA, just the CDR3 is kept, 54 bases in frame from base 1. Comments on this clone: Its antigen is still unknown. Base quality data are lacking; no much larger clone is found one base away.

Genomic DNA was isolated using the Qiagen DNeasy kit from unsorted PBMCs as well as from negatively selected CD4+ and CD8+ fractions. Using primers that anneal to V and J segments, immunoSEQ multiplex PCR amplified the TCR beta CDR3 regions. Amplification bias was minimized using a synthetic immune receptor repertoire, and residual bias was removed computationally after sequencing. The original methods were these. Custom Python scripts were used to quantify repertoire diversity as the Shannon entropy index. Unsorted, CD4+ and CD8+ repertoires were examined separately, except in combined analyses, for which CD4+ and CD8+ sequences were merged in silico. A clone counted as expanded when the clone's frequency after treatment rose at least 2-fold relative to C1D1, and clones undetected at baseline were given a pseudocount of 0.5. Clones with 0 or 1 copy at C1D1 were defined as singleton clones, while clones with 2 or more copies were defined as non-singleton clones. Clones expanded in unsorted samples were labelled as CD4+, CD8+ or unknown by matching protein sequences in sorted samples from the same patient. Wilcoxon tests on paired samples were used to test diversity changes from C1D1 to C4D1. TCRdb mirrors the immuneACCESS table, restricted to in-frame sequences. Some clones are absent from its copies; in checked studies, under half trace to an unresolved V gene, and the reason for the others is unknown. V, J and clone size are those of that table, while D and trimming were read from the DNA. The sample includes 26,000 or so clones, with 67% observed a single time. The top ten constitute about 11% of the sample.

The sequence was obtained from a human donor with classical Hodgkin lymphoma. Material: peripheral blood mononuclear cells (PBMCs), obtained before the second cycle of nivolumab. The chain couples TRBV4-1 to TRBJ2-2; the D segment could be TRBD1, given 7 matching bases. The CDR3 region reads CASSQDSGGTVNTGELFF. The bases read TGCGCCAGCAGCCAAGATAGTGGGGGGACAGTGAACACCGGGGAGCTGTTTTTT.